These 27 T cell receptor beta chains share one sample of origin, sequenced in a study of blood T cell repertoires in COVID-19. Data came from immunoSEQ multiplex PCR; TCRdb stores just in-frame clones and leaves some out. The data contain 200,000 to 250,000 clones, approximately 90% of them seen just once; the ten biggest clones take up approximately 2.6%. Sequencing used peripheral blood. These receptors originate from a man aged 25-40 years with COVID-19, enrolled during active disease.

J is TRBJ1-2 and V is TRBV2; TRBD1 matches 10 bases. This CDR3 is 15 amino acids long. The ends lost 8 bases at V and 2 bases at J; junction bases unmatched: 8. Germline CDR1 reads SNHLY; CDR2 reads FYNNEI. CDR3 sequence (DNA): TGTGCCAGCGGGGTACCGGGACAGGGGAACTATGGCTACACCTTC. It encodes CASGVPGQGNYGYTF.

V is TRBV11-1 and J is TRBJ1-2; D ambiguous. Trimming removed 5 bases from V and 4 bases from J, with 8 bases in between. The CDR3 contains 12 residues. Germline-derived CDR1 and CDR2 are SGHAT and FQDESV (reference sequence). CDR3 loop: CASSPGVYGYTF. The DNA of the CDR3 is TGTGCCAGCAGCCCCGGGGTCTATGGCTACACCTTC.

The rearrangement links TRBV6-2 or TRBV6-3 to TRBJ1-2; D is unclear. Trimming took 3 bases from V and 9 from J, leaving 17 bases between them. There are 14 residues in the CDR3. Per the germline V gene, CDR1 is MNHEY and CDR2 is SVGEGT. DNA of the CDR3: TGTGCCAGCAGTTATCCTCCGCCAGTTGATCGCTACACCTTC. Translated, it gives CASSYPPPVDRYTF.

This chain links TRBV5-4 with TRBJ1-1; no clear D gene. Germline CDR1 is SGHNT and CDR2 is YYREEE (reference sequence). There are 14 residues in the CDR3. Trimming took off 4 bases at V and 5 bases at J, with 15 bases between the two ends. The CDR3 here is CASSTLGSNTEAFF. The CDR3 DNA reads TGTGCCAGCAGCACCCTAGGGAGTAATACTGAAGCTTTCTTT.

This clone showed up just once. The chain is built from TRBV7-2 and TRBJ1-5; TRBD1 might be the D (5 bases). Germline loops: CDR1 SGHTA, CDR2 FQGNSA. V was clipped by 3 bases and J by 1 base, with 7 bases between them. This CDR3 is 14 amino acids long. The CDR3: CASSFGQSNQPQHF. For the CDR3, the DNA is TGTGCCAGCAGCTTCGGACAAAGCAATCAGCCCCAGCATTTT.

CDR3 sequence: CASSLRRGQETQYF. The CDR3 region has the DNA TGTGCCAGCAGCTTGCGTAGGGGGCAAGAGACCCAGTACTTC. The chain is built from TRBV5-6 and TRBJ2-5, with D possibly being TRBD1 (6 bases). The germline V gene encodes CDR1 SGHDT and CDR2 YYEEEE. Trimming removed 1 base from V and 2 bases from J, with 9 bases in between. The CDR3 is made up of 14 amino acids. The variable domain in full, with the rest retrieved from reference TRBV5-6 and TRBJ2-5, is DAGVTQSPTHLIKTRGQQVTLRCSPKSGHDTVSWYQQALGQGPQFIFQYYEEEERQRGNFPDRFSGHQFPNYSSELNVNALLLGDSALYLCASSLRRGQETQYFGPGTRLLVL.

The V and J genes are TRBV12-3 or TRBV12-4 and TRBJ1-5; no clear D gene. This CDR3 is built from 13 residues. V was pared by 3 bases and J by 6 bases, with 9 bases between. CDR3 nucleotides: TGTGCCAGCAGTTTTCGGGTTGGTCAGCCCCAGCATTTT. Its protein is CASSFRVGQPQHF.

This chain links TRBV6-5 with TRBJ2-1; D remains ambiguous. The V end lost 2 bases, the J end lost 0 bases, and 11 bases lay between the germline ends. Germline V gene data show CDR1 as MNHEY and CDR2 as SVGAGI. CDR3 length: 16 amino acids. The CDR3 is CASSYAVSFSYNEQFF. The CDR3 DNA reads TGTGCCAGCAGTTACGCAGTAAGTTTCTCCTACAATGAGCAGTTCTTC.

Points on this clone: The same CDR3 is also encoded by other DNA sequences in this sample. The chain links TRBV5-1 to TRBJ1-2; 7 bases agree with TRBD1. Germline CDR1 reads SGHRS; CDR2 reads YFSETQ. Trimming at V came to 0 bases and at J to 6 bases, leaving 2 bases not matched to a gene. The CDR3 length is 13 residues. CDR3 in DNA: TGCGCCAGCAGCTTGGGCCAGGGGGATGGCTACACCTTC. Translation: CASSLGQGDGYTF.

The genes are TRBV27 and TRBJ1-1, with D unresolved. Trimming pared 2 bases from V and 4 bases from J, leaving 14 bases between. The CDR3 covers 15 residues. CDR1 is MNHEY and CDR2 is SMNVEV in the germline V gene (reference sequence). The CDR3, as DNA: TGTGCCAGCAGTTTAAGATCTGGGCTCGGCACTGAAGCTTTCTTT. Protein sequence: CASSLRSGLGTEAFF.

The chain's CDR3 is CASSYFGKQYF. The CDR3 bases are TGTGCCAGCAGTTACTTCGGGAAGCAGTACTTC. This chain joins TRBV6-2 or TRBV6-3 and TRBJ2-7; the D gene is possibly TRBD2 (5 bases). Looked up from germline, CDR1 is MNHEY and CDR2 is SVGEGT. Trimming stripped 1 base from V and 8 bases from J, with 6 bases between. This CDR3 is 11 amino acids long.

The CDR3, as DNA: TGTGCCATCAGTGAGGCACAGTCCAACTATGGCTACACCTTC. This encodes CAISEAQSNYGYTF. The V gene is TRBV10-3, the J gene TRBJ1-2; D unclear. Trimming left V 2 bases short and J 2 bases short, with 9 bases between. There are 14 residues in the CDR3. Germline V gene lookup returns CDR1 ENHRY and CDR2 SYGVKD.

The chain joins TRBV25-1 to TRBJ1-1; possibly TRBD1 for D (5 bases). V was cut by 8 bases and J by 4 bases, with 11 bases left in between. Germline V gene sequence: CDR1 MGHDK, CDR2 SYGVNS. The CDR3 is 12 residues long. This chain's CDR3 is CASDLGGTEAFF. CDR3 DNA: TGTGCCAGCGACCTGGGGGGCACTGAAGCTTTCTTT.

The V call is TRBV5-5, the J call TRBJ1-2; the match to TRBD1 covers 8 bases. With V trimmed by 2 bases and J by 2 bases, 5 bases remained unmatched. CDR3 length equals 15 residues. CDR1 SGHKS and CDR2 YYEKEE come from the germline V gene (reference sequence). The CDR3 is CASSFSGTGNYGYTF. The CDR3 DNA follows: TGTGCCAGCAGCTTTTCCGGGACAGGCAACTATGGCTACACCTTC.

This chain joins TRBV28 and TRBJ2-1; TRBD1 aligns across 9 bases. The V and J ends lost 8 bases and 7 bases, in that order; junction bases with no gene match: 12. Looked up from germline, CDR1 is MDHEN and CDR2 is SYDVKM. There are 15 residues in the CDR3. CDR3 in amino acids: CASGSGTGTRNEQFF. CDR3 nucleotide sequence: TGTGCCAGCGGCTCCGGGACAGGGACCCGGAATGAGCAGTTCTTC.

The V and J genes are TRBV30 and TRBJ2-3; D not resolved. The V gene lost 5 bases and the J gene lost 0 bases, with 15 bases spanning the gap. This CDR3 comprises 15 residues. The germline V gene has CDR1 GTSNPN and CDR2 SVGIG (reference sequence). The CDR3 nucleotides read TGTGCCTGGTCACGGTCTCCTTCTAGCACAGATACGCAGTATTTT. This gives the protein CAWSRSPSSTDTQYF. Variable domain in full (rest from reference TRBV30 and TRBJ2-3): SQTIHQWPATLVQPVGSPLSLECTVEGTSNPNLYWYRQAAGRGLQLLFYSVGIGQISSEVPQNLSASRPQDRQFILSSKKLLLSDSGFYLCAWSRSPSSTDTQYFGPGTRLTVL.

This sequence joins TRBV2 and TRBJ2-2; the D is unclear. The CDR3 is 12 residues long. V was pared by 3 bases and J by 3 bases, with 2 bases between. Germline V lookup: CDR1 SNHLY, CDR2 FYNNEI. CDR3: CASSDYTGELFF. CDR3 nucleotide sequence: TGTGCCAGCAGTGACTACACCGGGGAGCTGTTTTTT.

The chain carries TRBV6-6 and TRBJ1-1; 8 nucleotides agree with TRBD1. The length of the CDR3 is 16 residues. V lost 4 bases and J lost 0; bases outside the gene matches: 7. From germline, CDR1 is MNHNY and CDR2 SVGAGI (reference sequence). Written as DNA, the CDR3 is TGTGCCAGCAGTTTACGGACAGGGACGATGAACACTGAAGCTTTCTTT. This encodes CASSLRTGTMNTEAFF.

The chain couples TRBV27 to TRBJ2-3, with no clear D. There are 13 residues in the CDR3. CDR1 is MNHEY and CDR2 is SMNVEV in the germline V gene (reference sequence). V lost 5 bases and J lost 4, with 10 bases in between. This CDR3 reads CASSIIIADTQYF. CDR3 DNA: TGTGCCAGCAGTATTATAATCGCAGATACGCAGTATTTT.

The genes are TRBV3-1 (or the pseudogene TRBV3-2) and TRBJ2-2, with D possibly matching TRBD1 (5 bases). The CDR3 loop spans 17 amino acids. The V gene lost 2 bases and the J gene lost 3 bases, with 16 bases spanning the gap. Per the germline V gene, CDR1 is LGHDT and CDR2 is YNNKEL (reference sequence). This chain's CDR3 is CASSQIYSRAYTGELFF. The DNA of the CDR3 is TGTGCCAGCAGCCAAATATATAGCAGGGCATACACCGGGGAGCTGTTTTTT.

J is TRBJ2-3 and V is TRBV19; D might be TRBD1 (5 bases). The ends were cut back, 1 base at V and 0 bases at J, with 20 bases in the middle. Germline V lookup: CDR1 LNHDA, CDR2 SQIVND (reference sequence). The CDR3 runs to 19 residues. The CDR3 nucleotides are TGTGCCAGTAGTATAGCCCCTCTCAGGGCCTGGGGCAGCACAGATACGCAGTATTTT. It translates to CASSIAPLRAWGSTDTQYF.

The CDR3 loop is CASSQEGGLASYNEQFF. CDR3 nucleotide sequence: TGCGCCAGCAGCCAAGAGGGCGGACTAGCGTCCTACAATGAGCAGTTCTTC. This chain links TRBV4-1 with TRBJ2-1; 9 bases fit TRBD2. Germline V gene data show CDR1 as MGHRA and CDR2 as YSYEKL. After removal of 0 bases from V and 1 base from J, the junction contained 4 bases not matched to a gene. The CDR3 runs 17 residues.

J is TRBJ1-1 and V is TRBV7-9, with TRBD1 matching 8 bases. The CDR3 loop spans 13 amino acids. V lost 4 bases and J lost 5; bases outside the gene matches: 3. Germline CDR1 is SEHNR and CDR2 is FQNEAQ (reference sequence). The CDR3 loop reads CASSSTGVTEAFF. The CDR3 DNA sequence: TGTGCCAGCAGCTCGACAGGGGTTACTGAAGCTTTCTTT.

The rearrangement links TRBV28 to TRBJ2-5; possibly TRBD2 for D (5 bases). This CDR3 contains 14 residues. CDR1 and CDR2 from the germline V gene are MDHEN and SYDVKM. V lost 6 bases and J lost 4, with 15 bases in between. DNA of the CDR3: TGTGCCAGCAGCTACCTTCTCCGGGGAGAGACCCAGTACTTC. Translated, it gives CASSYLLRGETQYF.

For the CDR3, the DNA is TGTGCCAGCAGCTTAGGACTAGCGGGGGGGGATGAGCAGTTCTTC. It codes for CASSLGLAGGDEQFF. The genes are TRBV7-2 and TRBJ2-1, with 14 bases lining up with TRBD2. Germline CDR1 reads SGHTA; CDR2 reads FQGNSA. The CDR3 runs 15 residues. V trimming: 1 base; J trimming: 8 bases; junction bases outside the gene matches: 1.

V and J are TRBV9 and TRBJ1-4; TRBD1 is a possible D gene (6 bases). The CDR3 extends over 15 amino acids. Between the trimmed V and J ends, which lost 0 bases and 7 bases, there was a span of 13 bases. Germline CDR1 and CDR2: SGDLS and YYNGEE. CDR3 region: CASSVAGQGGEKLFF. The DNA of the CDR3 is TGTGCCAGCAGCGTAGCAGGGCAAGGGGGTGAAAAACTGTTTTTT.

J is TRBJ1-4 and V is TRBV7-9; no reliable D call. CDR1 is SEHNR, CDR2 FQNEAQ, per germline (reference sequence). The V end was cut by 5 bases, the J end by 5 bases, with 12 bases between. CDR3 length: 14 amino acids. The DNA of the CDR3 is TGTGCCAGCAGCCCCTTGGGCGGGAATGAAAAACTGTTTTTT. Translation gives CASSPLGGNEKLFF.